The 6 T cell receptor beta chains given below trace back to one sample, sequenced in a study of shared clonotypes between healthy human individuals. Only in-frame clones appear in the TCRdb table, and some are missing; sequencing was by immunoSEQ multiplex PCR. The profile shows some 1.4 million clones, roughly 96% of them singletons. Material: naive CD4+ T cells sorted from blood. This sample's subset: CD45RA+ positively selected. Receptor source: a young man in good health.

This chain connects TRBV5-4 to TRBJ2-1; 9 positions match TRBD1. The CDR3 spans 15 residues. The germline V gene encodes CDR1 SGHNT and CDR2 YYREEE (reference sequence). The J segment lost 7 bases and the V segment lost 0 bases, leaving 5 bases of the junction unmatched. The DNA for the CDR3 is TGTGCCAGCAGCTTGGCGAAACAGGGGGCAAATGAGCAGTTCTTC. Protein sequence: CASSLAKQGANEQFF.

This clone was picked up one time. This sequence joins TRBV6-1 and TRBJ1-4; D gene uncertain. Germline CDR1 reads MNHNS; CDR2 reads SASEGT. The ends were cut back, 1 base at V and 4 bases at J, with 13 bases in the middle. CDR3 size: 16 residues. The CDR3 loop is CASSEETEGYNEKLFF. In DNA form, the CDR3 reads TGTGCCAGCAGTGAAGAAACAGAAGGTTATAATGAAAAACTGTTTTTT.

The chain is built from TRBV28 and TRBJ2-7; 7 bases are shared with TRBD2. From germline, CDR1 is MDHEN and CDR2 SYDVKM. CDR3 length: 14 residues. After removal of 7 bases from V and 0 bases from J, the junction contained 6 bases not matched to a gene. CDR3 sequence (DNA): TGTGCCAGCACCACGGGGGGAGACTCCTACGAGCAGTACTTC. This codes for CASTTGGDSYEQYF. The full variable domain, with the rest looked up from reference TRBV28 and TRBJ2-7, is DVKVTQSSRYLVKRTGEKVFLECVQDMDHENMFWYRQDPGLGLRLIYFSYDVKMKEKGDIPEGYSVSREKKERFSLILESASTNQTSMYLCASTTGGDSYEQYFGPGTRLTVT.

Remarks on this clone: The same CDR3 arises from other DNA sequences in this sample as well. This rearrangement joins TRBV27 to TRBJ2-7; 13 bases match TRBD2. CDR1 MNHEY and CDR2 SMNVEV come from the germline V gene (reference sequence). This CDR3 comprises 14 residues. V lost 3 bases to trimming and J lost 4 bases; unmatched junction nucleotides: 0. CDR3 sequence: CASSLTSGRYEQYF. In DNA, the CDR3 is TGTGCCAGCAGTTTGACTAGCGGGAGGTACGAGCAGTACTTC.

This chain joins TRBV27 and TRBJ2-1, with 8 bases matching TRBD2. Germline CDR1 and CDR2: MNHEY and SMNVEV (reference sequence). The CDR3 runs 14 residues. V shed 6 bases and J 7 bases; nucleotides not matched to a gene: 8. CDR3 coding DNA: TGTGCCAGCAGAAAGGAGCGGGAGAGTAATGAGCAGTTCTTC. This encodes CASRKERESNEQFF.

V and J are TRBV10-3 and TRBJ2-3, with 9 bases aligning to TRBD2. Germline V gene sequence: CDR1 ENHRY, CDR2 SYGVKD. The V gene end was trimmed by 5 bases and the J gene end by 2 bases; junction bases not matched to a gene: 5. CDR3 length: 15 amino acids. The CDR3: CAISLRTSDTDTQYF. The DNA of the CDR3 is TGTGCCATCAGTCTTCGGACTAGCGACACAGATACGCAGTATTTT.